This T cell receptor (beta chain) was observed in a study of OX40 agonist ivuxolimab in advanced cancers. About the full investigation: Ivuxolimab was a fully human IgG2 agonistic monoclonal antibody targeting the costimulatory receptor OX40 (CD134). The monotherapy dose-escalation portion (N ≈ 55 patients) of the phase I ivuxolimab trial is reported in the paper. The purpose of peripheral TCRbeta sequencing was to test whether ivuxolimab changed TCR sequence diversity and led to clonal T-cell expansion. Intravenous ivuxolimab was administered to patients every 2 weeks at six dose levels: 0.01, 0.1, 0.3, 1.5, 3 and 10 mg/kg. Partial responses occurred in three dose-escalation patients, of whom one had hepatocellular carcinoma and two had cutaneous melanoma. Prior anti-PD-1, anti-PD-L1 or anti-CTLA-4 therapy was permitted, and checkpoint inhibitors had been received by roughly 42% of dose-escalation patients. In the dose-escalation cohort, roughly 82% of patients were male, and the mean age was 60 years with a range of roughly 23 to 79. Of the approximately 54 dose-escalation patients, hepatocellular carcinoma was present in about 20, melanoma in approximately 15, renal cell carcinoma in 9 and head and neck cancer in 9.

Genomic DNA was extracted from sorted cells for sequencing of the TCRbeta CDR3 region. TCRbeta CDR3 regions were sequenced using the immunoSEQ Assay. TCRdb holds this immuneACCESS table with in-frame rearrangements only. Some clones are missing; in checked studies, unresolved V genes explain under half, and the rest has no known cause. The sample table lists about 80,000 clones, roughly nine tenths of them with a count of one. 13% of the sample is held by the ten biggest clonotypes. What the authors observed across the whole study: Which antigens the clonally expanded peripheral T cells were specific for was not determined. Low levels of normalized T-cell clonal expansion were also shown by some nonresponding patients. At doses of 0.1 to 3.0 mg/kg, clonal expansion of both CD4+ and CD8+ T cells in blood was seen between baseline and week 6. In the 0.1-3.0 mg/kg groups, partial responders were among the patients with the lowest normalized peripheral clonal expansion, particularly in CD8+ T cells. After ivuxolimab, expanded clones were on average more numerous among CD8+ T cells than among CD4+ T cells.

The trial excluded patients who had a history of autoimmune disease or were on systemic immunosuppression. Peripheral blood for TCR sequencing was collected from all dose cohorts at baseline, on cycle 4 day 1, and on cycle 7 day 1. The samples were taken from a phase I, first-in-human, multicenter, open-label dose-escalation trial of ivuxolimab. Adults with locally advanced or metastatic melanoma, renal cell, hepatocellular, or head and neck squamous cell carcinoma were enrolled in the trial. Before TCR sequencing, CD4+ T cells and CD8+ T cells were sorted from peripheral blood as separate populations. As encoded in the germline V gene (reference sequence), CDR1 is MNHEY while CDR2 is SMNVEV. V loses 0 bases at its end and J loses 4 bases; junction bases beyond the gene matches: 7. The CDR3 contains 18 residues, cysteine and phenylalanine counted. Only the CDR3 portion is preserved as DNA: 54 bases, with reading frame beginning at the first base.

To note about this clone: The clone's antigen remains unknown. It has no much larger one-base neighbor in the sample; base qualities were not kept.

This clonotype was sampled from an adult with an advanced solid tumor such as melanoma, head and neck, liver or kidney cancer. The rearrangement joined TRBV27 to TRBJ2-2; 11 central bases correspond to TRBD2. The sample here was CD4+ or CD8+ T cells sorted from blood, taken in a trial of the OX40 agonist ivuxolimab. The nucleotide sequence reads TGTGCCAGCAGTTTATCCGCCTTTCTAGCGGGAGGCACCGGGGAGCTGTTTTTT. Its protein reads: CASSLSAFLAGGTGELFF.